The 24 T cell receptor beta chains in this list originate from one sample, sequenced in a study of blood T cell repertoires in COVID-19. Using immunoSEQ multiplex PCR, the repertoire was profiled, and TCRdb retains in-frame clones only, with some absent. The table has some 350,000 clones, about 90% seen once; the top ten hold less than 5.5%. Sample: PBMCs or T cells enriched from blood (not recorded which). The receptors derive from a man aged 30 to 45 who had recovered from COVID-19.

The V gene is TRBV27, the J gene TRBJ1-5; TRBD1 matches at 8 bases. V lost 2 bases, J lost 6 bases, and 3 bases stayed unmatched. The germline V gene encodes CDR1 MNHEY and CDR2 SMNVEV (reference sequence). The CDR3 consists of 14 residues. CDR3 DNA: TGTGCCAGCAGTTTAGGGACAGGACTTCAGCCCCAGCATTTT. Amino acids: CASSLGTGLQPQHF.

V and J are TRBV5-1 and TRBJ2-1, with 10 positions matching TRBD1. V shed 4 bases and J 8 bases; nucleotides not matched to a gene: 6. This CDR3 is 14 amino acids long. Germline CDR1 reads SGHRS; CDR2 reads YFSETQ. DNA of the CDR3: TGCGCCAGCAGCCCGGGACAGGGGTTCGATGAGCAGTTCTTC. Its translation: CASSPGQGFDEQFF.

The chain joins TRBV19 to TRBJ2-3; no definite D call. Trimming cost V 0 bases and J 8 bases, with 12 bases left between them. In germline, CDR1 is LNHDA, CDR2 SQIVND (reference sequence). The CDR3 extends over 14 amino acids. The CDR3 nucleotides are TGTGCCAGTAGTATAGACCTGGCCACGGGTACGCAGTATTTT. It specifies CASSIDLATGTQYF.

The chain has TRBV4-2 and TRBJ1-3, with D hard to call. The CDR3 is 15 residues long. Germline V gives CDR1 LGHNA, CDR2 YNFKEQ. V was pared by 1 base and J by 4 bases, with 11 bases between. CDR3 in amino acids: CASSQGGGTGNTIYF. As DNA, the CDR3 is TGTGCCAGCAGCCAAGGGGGAGGTACAGGAAACACCATATATTTT.

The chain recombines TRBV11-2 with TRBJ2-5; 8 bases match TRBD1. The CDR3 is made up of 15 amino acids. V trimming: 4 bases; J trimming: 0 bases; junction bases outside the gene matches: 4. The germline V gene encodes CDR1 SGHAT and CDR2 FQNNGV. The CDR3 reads CASSYWTGHQETQYF. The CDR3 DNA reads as TGTGCCAGCAGCTATTGGACAGGGCACCAAGAGACCCAGTACTTC.

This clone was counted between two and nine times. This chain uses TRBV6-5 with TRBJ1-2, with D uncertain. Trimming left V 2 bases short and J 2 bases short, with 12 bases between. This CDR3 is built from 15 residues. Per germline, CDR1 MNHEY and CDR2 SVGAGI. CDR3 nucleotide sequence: TGTGCCAGCAGTTACGTCTCCGGGGTGAACTATGGCTACACCTTC. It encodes CASSYVSGVNYGYTF.

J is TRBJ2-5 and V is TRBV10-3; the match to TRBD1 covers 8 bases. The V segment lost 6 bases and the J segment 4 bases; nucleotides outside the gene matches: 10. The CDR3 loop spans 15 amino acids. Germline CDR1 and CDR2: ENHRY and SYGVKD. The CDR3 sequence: CAISLIDRGVETQYF. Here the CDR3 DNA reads TGTGCCATCAGCCTTATCGACAGGGGCGTAGAGACCCAGTACTTC.

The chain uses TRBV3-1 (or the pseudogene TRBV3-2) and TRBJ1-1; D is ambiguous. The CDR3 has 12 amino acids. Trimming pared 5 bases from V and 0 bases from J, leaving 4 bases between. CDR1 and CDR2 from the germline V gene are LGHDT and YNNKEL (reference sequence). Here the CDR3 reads CASSAVNTEAFF. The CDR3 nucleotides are TGTGCCAGCAGCGCGGTGAACACTGAAGCTTTCTTT.

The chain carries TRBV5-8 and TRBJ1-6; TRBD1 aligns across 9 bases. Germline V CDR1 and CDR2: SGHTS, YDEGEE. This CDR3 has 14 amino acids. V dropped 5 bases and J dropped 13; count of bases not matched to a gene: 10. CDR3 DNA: TGTGCCAGCAGACAACCGGGACAGGGAATGCCCCTCCACTTT. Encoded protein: CASRQPGQGMPLHF. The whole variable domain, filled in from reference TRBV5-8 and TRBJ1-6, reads EAGVTQSPTHLIKTRGQQATLRCSPISGHTSVYWYQQALGLGLQFLLWYDEGEERNRGNFPPRFSGRQFPNYSSELNVNALELEDSALYLCASRQPGQGMPLHFGNGTRLTVT.

The DNA of the CDR3 is TGCGCCAGCAGCCAAAGGGACAGGGGAGGGACTGAAGCTTTCTTT. Protein product: CASSQRDRGGTEAFF. The rearrangement links TRBV4-1 to TRBJ1-1, with TRBD1 matching 10 bases. The CDR3 extends over 15 amino acids. V shed 2 bases and J 5 bases; nucleotides not matched to a gene: 5. Germline CDR1 reads MGHRA; CDR2 reads YSYEKL.

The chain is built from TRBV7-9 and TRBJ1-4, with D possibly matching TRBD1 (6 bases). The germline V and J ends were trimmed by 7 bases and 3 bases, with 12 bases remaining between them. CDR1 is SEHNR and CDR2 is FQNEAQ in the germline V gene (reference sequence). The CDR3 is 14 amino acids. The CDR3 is CASTLDRPNEKLFF. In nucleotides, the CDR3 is TGTGCCAGCACCCTCGACAGGCCTAATGAAAAACTGTTTTTT.

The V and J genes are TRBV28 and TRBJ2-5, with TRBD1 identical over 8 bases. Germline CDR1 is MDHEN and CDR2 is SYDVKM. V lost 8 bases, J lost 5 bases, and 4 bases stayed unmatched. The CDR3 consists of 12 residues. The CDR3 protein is CASQTGVETQYF. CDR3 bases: TGTGCCAGCCAGACAGGGGTGGAGACCCAGTACTTC.

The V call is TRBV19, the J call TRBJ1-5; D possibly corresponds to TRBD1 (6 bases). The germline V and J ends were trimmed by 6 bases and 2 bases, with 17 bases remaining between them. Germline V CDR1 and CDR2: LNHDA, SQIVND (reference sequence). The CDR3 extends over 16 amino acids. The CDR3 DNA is TGTGCCAGTAGCAGGTCCCGAGGGGGTGGCAATCAGCCCCAGCATTTT. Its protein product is CASSRSRGGGNQPQHF. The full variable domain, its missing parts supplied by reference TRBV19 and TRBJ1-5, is DGGITQSPKYLFRKEGQNVTLSCEQNLNHDAMYWYRQDPGQGLRLIYYSQIVNDFQKGDIAEGYSVSREKKESFPLTVTSAQKNPTAFYLCASSRSRGGGNQPQHFGDGTRLSIL.

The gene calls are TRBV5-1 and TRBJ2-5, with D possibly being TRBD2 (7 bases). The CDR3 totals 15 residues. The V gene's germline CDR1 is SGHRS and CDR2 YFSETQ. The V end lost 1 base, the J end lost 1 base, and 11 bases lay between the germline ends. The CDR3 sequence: CASSLLRGGQETQYF. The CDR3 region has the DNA TGCGCCAGCAGCTTGCTGAGGGGGGGCCAAGAGACCCAGTACTTC.

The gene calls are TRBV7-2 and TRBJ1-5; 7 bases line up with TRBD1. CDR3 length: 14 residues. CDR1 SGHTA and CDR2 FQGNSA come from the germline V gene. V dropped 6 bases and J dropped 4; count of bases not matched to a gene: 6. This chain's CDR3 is CASRNRQGNQPQHF. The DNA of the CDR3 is TGTGCCAGCAGGAATAGACAGGGAAATCAGCCCCAGCATTTT.

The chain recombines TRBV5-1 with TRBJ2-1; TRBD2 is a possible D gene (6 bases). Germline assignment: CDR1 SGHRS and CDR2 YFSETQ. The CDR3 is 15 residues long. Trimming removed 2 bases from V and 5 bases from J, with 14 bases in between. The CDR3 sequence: CASSLQGGTHNEQFF. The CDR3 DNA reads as TGCGCCAGCAGCTTACAAGGAGGGACCCACAATGAGCAGTTCTTC.

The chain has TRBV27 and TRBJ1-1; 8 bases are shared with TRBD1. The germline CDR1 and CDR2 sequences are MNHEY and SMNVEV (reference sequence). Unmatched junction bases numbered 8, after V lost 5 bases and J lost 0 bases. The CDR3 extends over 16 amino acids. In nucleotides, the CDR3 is TGTGCCAGCAGTCAAGGACAGGGCAGGATGAACACTGAAGCTTTCTTT. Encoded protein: CASSQGQGRMNTEAFF.

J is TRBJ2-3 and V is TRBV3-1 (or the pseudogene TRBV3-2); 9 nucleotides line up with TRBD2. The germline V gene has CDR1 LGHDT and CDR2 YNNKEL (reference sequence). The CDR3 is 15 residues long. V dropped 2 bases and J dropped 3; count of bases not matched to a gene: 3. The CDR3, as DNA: TGTGCCAGCAGCCAAACTAGCGGGTTAACAGATACGCAGTATTTT. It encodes CASSQTSGLTDTQYF.

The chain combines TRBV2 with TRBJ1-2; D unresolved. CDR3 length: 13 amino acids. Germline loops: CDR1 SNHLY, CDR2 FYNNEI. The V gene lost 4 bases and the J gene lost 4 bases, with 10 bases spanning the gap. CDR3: CASSVNNPYGYTF. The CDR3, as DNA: TGTGCCAGCAGTGTTAACAACCCCTATGGCTACACCTTC. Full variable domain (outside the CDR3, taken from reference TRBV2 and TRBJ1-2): EPEVTQTPSHQVTQMGQEVILRCVPISNHLYFYWYRQILGQKVEFLVSFYNNEISEKSEIFDDQFSVERPDGSNFTLKIRSTKLEDSAMYFCASSVNNPYGYTFGSGTRLTVV.

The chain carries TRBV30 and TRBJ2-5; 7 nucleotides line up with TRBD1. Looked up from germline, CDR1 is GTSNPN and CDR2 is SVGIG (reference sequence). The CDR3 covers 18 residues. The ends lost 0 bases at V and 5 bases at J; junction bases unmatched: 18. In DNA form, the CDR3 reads TGTGCCTGGAGTGTGTACCACAGGGTCCGCAGGGGGAGCGAGACCCAGTACTTC. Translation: CAWSVYHRVRRGSETQYF.

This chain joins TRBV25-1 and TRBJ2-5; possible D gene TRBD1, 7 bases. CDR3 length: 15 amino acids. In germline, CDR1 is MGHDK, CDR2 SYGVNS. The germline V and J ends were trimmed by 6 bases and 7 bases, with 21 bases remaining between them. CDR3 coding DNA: TGTGCCAGCAGCCTCGCAGGGGGGATTTCGGGGACCCAGTACTTC. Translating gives CASSLAGGISGTQYF. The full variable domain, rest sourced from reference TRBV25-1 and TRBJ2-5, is EADIYQTPRYLVIGTGKKITLECSQTMGHDKMYWYQQDPGMELHLIHYSYGVNSTEKGDLSSESTVSRIRTEHFPLTLESARPSHTSQYLCASSLAGGISGTQYFGPGTRLLVL.

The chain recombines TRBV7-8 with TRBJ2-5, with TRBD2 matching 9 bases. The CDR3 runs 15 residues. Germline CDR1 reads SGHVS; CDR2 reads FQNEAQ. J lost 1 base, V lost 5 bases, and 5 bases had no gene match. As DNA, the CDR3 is TGTGCCAGCAGCGTCAGCGGGGGGTTCCAAGAGACCCAGTACTTC. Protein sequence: CASSVSGGFQETQYF. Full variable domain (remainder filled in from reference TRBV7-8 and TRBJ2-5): GAGVSQSPRYKVAKRGQDVALRCDPISGHVSLFWYQQALGQGPEFLTYFQNEAQLDKSGLPSDRFFAERPEGSVSTLKIQRTQQEDSAVYLCASSVSGGFQETQYFGPGTRLLVL.

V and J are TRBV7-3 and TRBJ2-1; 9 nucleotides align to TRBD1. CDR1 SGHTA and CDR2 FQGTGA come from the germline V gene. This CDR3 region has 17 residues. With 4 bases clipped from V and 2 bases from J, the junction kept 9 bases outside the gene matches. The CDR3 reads CASSSSPGQGTYNEQFF. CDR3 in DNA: TGTGCCAGCAGCTCATCTCCGGGACAGGGTACCTACAATGAGCAGTTCTTC.

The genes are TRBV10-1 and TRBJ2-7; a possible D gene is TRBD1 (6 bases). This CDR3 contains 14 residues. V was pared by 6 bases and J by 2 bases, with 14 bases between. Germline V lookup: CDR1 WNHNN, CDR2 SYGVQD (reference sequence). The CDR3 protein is CASSPGDGPYEQYF. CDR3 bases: TGCGCCAGCAGCCCAGGGGACGGACCCTACGAGCAGTACTTC.